A single sample is the source of the 16 T cell receptor beta chains below, sequenced in a study of T cell responses to AZD1222 COVID-19 vaccine. Repertoires were generated with immunoSEQ multiplex PCR, while TCRdb's copy carries only in-frame clones and drops some. Here the sample spans some 150,000 clones, 70% to 90% being singletons. Material: peripheral blood, obtained on day 0 of AZD1222 vaccination. The receptors originated from an adult in good health.

The chain couples TRBV27 to TRBJ2-1, with 8 positions matching TRBD2. Germline V gene data show CDR1 as MNHEY and CDR2 as SMNVEV (reference sequence). J was trimmed by 4 bases and V by 10 bases; bases with no gene match: 9. This CDR3 comprises 14 residues. The CDR3 region has the DNA TGTGCCACCCTCCCGGGGGGGGGATACAATGAGCAGTTCTTC. Translation: CATLPGGGYNEQFF.

The chain has TRBV5-4 and TRBJ2-7; TRBD1 might be the D (6 bases). The CDR3 is made up of 12 amino acids. Trimming left V 3 bases short and J 7 bases short, with 11 bases between. The germline CDR1 and CDR2 sequences are SGHNT and YYREEE (reference sequence). The CDR3 sequence: CASSSTGLEQYF. The CDR3 bases are TGTGCCAGCAGCTCAACAGGGTTGGAGCAGTACTTC.

The V call is TRBV2, the J call TRBJ1-1; D is perhaps TRBD1 (5 bases). The V gene lost 6 bases and the J gene lost 8 bases, with 13 bases spanning the gap. The CDR3 loop spans 12 amino acids. Germline CDR1 SNHLY, CDR2 FYNNEI. CDR3 sequence (DNA): TGTGCCAGCAGACCGGGACTCAAAGAAGCTTTCTTT. Its protein product is CASRPGLKEAFF.

This clone was detected a few times. The junction departs from the called germline gene at one end, perhaps through a read error. The V gene is TRBV20-1, the J gene TRBJ1-4, with 7 bases that match TRBD1. The CDR3 length is 10 residues. Germline CDR1 reads DFQATT; CDR2 reads SNEGSKA (reference sequence). CDR3 sequence (DNA): TGCAGTGCGACACAGGGGTTGCCACTCTTT. Its protein is CSATQGLPLF.

This clone was observed once. V gene TRBV20-1 combines with J gene TRBJ1-2; D unresolved. This CDR3 has 11 amino acids. Trimming took 1 base from V and 12 from J, leaving 12 bases between them. The germline CDR1 and CDR2 sequences are DFQATT and SNEGSKA (reference sequence). The CDR3 sequence: CSARVGLTNTF. CDR3 DNA sequence: TGCAGTGCTAGAGTAGGTTTGACAAACACCTTC.

V and J are TRBV6-1 and TRBJ1-2; D is perhaps TRBD1 (6 bases). There are 15 residues in the CDR3. The germline V and J ends were trimmed by 0 bases and 7 bases, with 15 bases remaining between them. Germline-derived CDR1 and CDR2 are MNHNS and SASEGT. In DNA form, the CDR3 reads TGTGCCAGCAGTGAAGCGCTGTACAGGGTGTCTGGCTACACCTTC. This codes for CASSEALYRVSGYTF.

This clone was found once. This chain joins TRBV10-1 and TRBJ2-3; D not certain. Germline V CDR1 and CDR2: WNHNN, SYGVQD (reference sequence). The V end lost 6 bases, the J end lost 3 bases, and 16 bases lay between the germline ends. The CDR3 has 15 residues. CDR3 in DNA: TGCGCCAGCAGCTCGCAATCGATTCCGACAGATACGCAGTATTTT. Amino acid sequence: CASSSQSIPTDTQYF.

The chain employs TRBV18 and TRBJ1-1; no reliable D call. Germline assignment: CDR1 KGHSH and CDR2 LQKENI. This CDR3 is built from 15 residues. With 3 bases removed from V and 5 bases from J, the gap between germline ends came to 16 bases. DNA for the CDR3: TGTGCCAGCTCACCCTACGACCCCGGGGTGACTGAAGCTTTCTTT. Encoded protein: CASSPYDPGVTEAFF.

This chain links TRBV6-5 with TRBJ2-7; no definite D call. Germline lookup yields CDR1 MNHEY and CDR2 SVGAGI. CDR3 length: 10 residues. V was trimmed by 6 bases and J by 3 bases, leaving 3 bases between them. CDR3 in amino acids: CASSIYEQYF. The DNA of the CDR3 is TGTGCCAGCAGCATCTACGAGCAGTACTTC.

The chain uses TRBV3-1 (or the pseudogene TRBV3-2) and TRBJ1-2; no firm D call. The germline gives CDR1 LGHDT, CDR2 YNNKEL (reference sequence). CDR3 length: 13 amino acids. V lost 11 bases and J lost 1, with 14 bases in between. The CDR3 region is CAAGDNLNYGYTF. For the CDR3, the DNA is TGTGCCGCCGGGGATAACCTTAACTATGGCTACACCTTC.

This chain links TRBV29-1 with TRBJ1-2; 8 bases agree with TRBD1. V was clipped by 5 bases and J by 7 bases; unmatched bases: 6. Germline loops: CDR1 SQVTM, CDR2 ANQGSEA. The CDR3 has 12 amino acids. CDR3 in DNA: TGCAGCGTTCGTTACAGGGGGATTGGCTACACCTTC. Translation: CSVRYRGIGYTF.

The rearrangement links TRBV6-5 to TRBJ2-7; 12 bases are a match to TRBD1. Germline V CDR1 and CDR2: MNHEY, SVGAGI. The CDR3 extends over 14 amino acids. V lost 4 bases, J lost 4 bases, and 2 bases stayed unmatched. CDR3 amino acids: CASSWDRGLYEQYF. The CDR3 DNA reads as TGTGCCAGCAGTTGGGACAGGGGGCTTTACGAGCAGTACTTC.

The chain couples TRBV30 to TRBJ1-1, with D perhaps matching TRBD1 (5 bases). Between the trimmed V and J ends, which lost 3 bases and 1 base, there was a span of 9 bases. CDR1 is GTSNPN and CDR2 is SVGIG in the germline V gene (reference sequence). CDR3 length: 13 residues. This chain's CDR3 is CAWRGQGNTEAFF. The CDR3 bases are TGTGCCTGGAGGGGTCAGGGGAACACTGAAGCTTTCTTT.

The table lists this clone with a few counts. Here the CDR3 reads CASSLPYEQYF. Here the CDR3 DNA reads TGTGCCAGCAGTCTGCCCTACGAGCAGTACTTC. The chain joins TRBV6-2 or TRBV6-3 to TRBJ2-7; the D is unclear. Trimming stripped 5 bases from V and 2 bases from J, with 4 bases between. The germline gives CDR1 MNHEY, CDR2 SVGEGT. The CDR3 consists of 11 residues.

The chain has TRBV3-1 (or the pseudogene TRBV3-2) and TRBJ1-6, with unresolved D. The CDR3 consists of 17 residues. The germline V and J ends were trimmed by 0 bases and 5 bases, with 14 bases remaining between them. CDR1 is LGHDT and CDR2 is YNNKEL in the germline V gene (reference sequence). This CDR3 reads CASSQDQSKRHNSPLHF. The CDR3 nucleotides are TGTGCCAGCAGCCAAGACCAGTCCAAACGACATAATTCACCCCTCCACTTT.

The chain uses TRBV4-1 and TRBJ1-2; tentative D call: TRBD1 (6 bases). The CDR3 has 14 residues. The germline V gene encodes CDR1 MGHRA and CDR2 YSYEKL. The V end lost 1 base, the J end lost 6 bases, and 12 bases lay between the germline ends. The CDR3 reads CASSQVSGADGYTF. CDR3 sequence (DNA): TGCGCCAGCAGCCAAGTATCGGGGGCGGATGGCTACACCTTC.